This TCR beta chain was identified in a study of blood T cell repertoires in COVID-19. The overall study: Samples came from the United States, Italy and Spain, spanning acute and convalescent COVID-19.

Authors' processing steps: Counts of nucleated cells, estimated from reference gene primer amplification, were obtained. This table comes from immunoSEQ multiplex PCR, and its TCRdb copy is limited to in-frame clones, with some not included. Clone size and the V and J calls come from that table; the DNA yielded D and trimming. The sample comprises approximately 250,000 clones, 80% to 90% of which are singletons, and approximately 2% rests with the top ten. Germline V gene lookup returns CDR1 ENHRY and CDR2 SYGVKD. The CDR3 consists of 12 residues. V shed 4 bases and J 6 bases; nucleotides not matched to a gene: 2.

Specimen: peripheral blood. The TCR originated in a man aged 25 to 40 with active or convalescent COVID-19. The rearrangement uses TRBV10-3 and TRBJ1-1; 7 nucleotides agree with TRBD1. The chain's CDR3 is CAISGDSSEAFF. The CDR3 DNA sequence: TGTGCCATCAGTGGGGACAGCTCTGAAGCTTTCTTT.